This is a list of T cell receptor beta chains from one sample in a study of T cell changes during pregnancy in multiple sclerosis. The table came from immunoSEQ multiplex PCR; TCRdb's copy has only in-frame clones and leaves some out. The data contain roughly 70,000 clones, about 92% of them singletons. The sequencing used peripheral blood, collected in the third trimester of pregnancy. The receptors come from a female donor in good health, enrolled as a control in a pregnancy study. Each CDR3 is given with its conserved first and last residue. Clone sizes are given selectively: once, few, many, or a class where the clone is expanded.

NA	TRBV7-9	CASSPPTGVGNTGELFF
once	TRBV30	CAWSTAGTSSETQYF
NA	TRBV7-2	CASRNKDRKASGANVLTF
NA	TRBV7-8	CASSILQGAGETQYF
NA	TRBV7-2	CASSLYRGASGTYEQYF
NA	TRBV4-3	CASSQRTSGTFYEQYF
NA	TRBV29-1	CSVGAGGETQYF
NA	TRBV7-2	CASSLGASKYETQYF
NA	TRBV2	CASSEGQFSYNEQFF
NA	TRBV6-5	CASSPGQRNEKLFF
NA	TRBV27	CASSGQVISEAFF
NA	TRBV5-1	CASSLGQFGLAAGETQYF
NA	TRBV7-4	CASSRTGHQETQYF
NA	TRBV5-5	CASSSGPDTQYF
NA	TRBV19	CASSPRETYEQYF
few	TRBV28	CASSFSGRSYNEQFF
NA	TRBV27	CASSLSDLAGGYTGELFF
NA	TRBV18	CASSPTGTGGLQPYEQYF
NA	TRBV25-1	CASSEYGAGRAFF
NA	TRBV15	CATSRGWLASSYNEQFF
NA	TRBV6-1	CASRETDYEQYF
NA	TRBV9	CASSVGIAGNQETQYF
few	TRBV12-2	CASRLMTGRNTEAFF
NA	TRBV30	CAWTRGVSGANVLTF
NA	TRBV6-4	CASSDSVRGTQYF
NA	TRBV6-5	CASTSGAAQYF
NA	TRBV30	CAWGRTGNNQPQHF
NA	TRBV27	CASSGTGPNEQFF
NA	TRBV7-2	CASSLGQGSDTQYF
NA	TRBV5-1	CASSLGTTNEQFF
NA	TRBV5-1	CASSLKGVTDTQYF
NA	TRBV18	CASSTSGRANEQFF
NA	TRBV5-1	CASSLARLGAYEQYF
NA	TRBV7-9	CASSPLHRGPSYEQYF
NA	TRBV4-1	CASSLTSSYEQYF
few	TRBV10-3	CAIMGASYAGELFF
NA	TRBV2	CASSEAGIEGRREGESNSETQYF
NA	TRBV6-5	CASSYPGAGGYNEQFF
once	TRBV6-1	CASSVYGTGEGEQYF
NA	TRBV19	CASTWGLGSPLHF
once	TRBV5-5	CASSRDRRNYGYTF
NA	TRBV19	CASSIDSDPYEQYF
once	TRBV6-1	CASSDRLQRHEQYF
NA	TRBV15	CATRQGTDQPQHF
NA	TRBV7-9	CASSTHEWRGQIRPYEQYF
NA	TRBV7-2	CASSSGFYGTEAFF
NA	TRBV28	CASTGGLAGDTQYF
NA	TRBV10-3	CAIGSGRTTYNEQFF
NA	TRBV11-3	CASSLASRTDTQYF
once	TRBV7-2	CASSFGVLTGANQPQHF
NA	TRBV5-1	CASSLAGGLGYEQFF
NA	TRBV13	CASSLNQGNTEAFF
once	TRBV6-1	CASTPGRYSNQPQHF
NA	TRBV2	CASKRTGDTEAFF
NA	TRBV19	CASTHLPGRGKDIQYF